The present T cell receptor beta chain was sequenced within a study of blood T cells in healthy people across ages. For this clonotype: No antigen is known for it.

Study-wide findings and caveats: Long-lived and aged donors differed, with more naive CD4+ cells and higher diversity in the long-lived. In these data, TCR beta diversity tracked strongly with naive T cell percentage.

Trimming left V 0 bases short and J 4 bases short, with 19 bases between. CDR1 and CDR2 (germline): SQVTM, ANQGSEA. The CDR3 is 18 residues long. A sample-barcoded 5' primer and a J-beta primer mix were used in a second PCR of roughly 7 to 11 cycles. Researchers report that a template-switch adaptor with 12 random nucleotides tagged each cDNA molecule. From the 5' RACE reads, TCRdb called clonotypes with MiXCR, one entry per CDR3 protein. The sample includes 1.8 million or so distinct CDR3 sequences, around 40% seen only once; the top ten take 23%. V is TRBV29-1 and J is TRBJ2-6; the D is unclear. Sequencing used blood. This TCR was recovered from a human donor in good health. The CDR3 nucleotides read TGCAGCGTTGAAGATCTCCAAGCTCAGAGACTGGGGGCCAACGTCCTGACTTTC. It translates to CSVEDLQAQRLGANVLTF.